This T cell receptor (beta chain) originates from a study of T-cell memory formation after mild COVID-19. Across the study: The study found TCR clusters largely donor specific.

The CDR3 spans 16 residues. Losses at the gene ends were 5 bases for V and 5 bases for J; bases not matched to a gene: 9. Germline V lookup: CDR1 SGHVS, CDR2 FNYEAQ. This clonotype was seen a few times. TCRdb called the 5' RACE reads again in MiXCR, with one record for every CDR3 protein. The table shows roughly 580,000 distinct CDR3 sequences, with around 17% occurring only once. This chain joins TRBV7-6 and TRBJ2-2; 9 bases align to TRBD1. Material for sequencing was PBMCs or a T cell subset sorted from them (not recorded which). This receptor was taken from an adult woman who had mild COVID-19 (a few samples of this study predate the infection). Cell type and time point are not known. The CDR3 sequence: CASSHVPGQGTGELFF. The CDR3 nucleotides read TGTGCCAGCAGCCACGTCCCGGGACAGGGTACCGGGGAGCTGTTTTTT.